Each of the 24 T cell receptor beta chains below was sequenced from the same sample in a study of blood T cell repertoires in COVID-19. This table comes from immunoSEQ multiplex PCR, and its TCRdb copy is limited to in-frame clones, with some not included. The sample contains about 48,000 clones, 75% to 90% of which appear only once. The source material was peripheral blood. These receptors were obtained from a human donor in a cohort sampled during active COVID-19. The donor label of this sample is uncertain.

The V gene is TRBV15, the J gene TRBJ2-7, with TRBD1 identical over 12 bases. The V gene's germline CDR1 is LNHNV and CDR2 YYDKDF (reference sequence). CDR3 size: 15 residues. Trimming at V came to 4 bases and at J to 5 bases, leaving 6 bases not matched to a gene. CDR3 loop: CATSIAGTGGHEQYF. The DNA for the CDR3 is TGTGCCACCAGCATAGCCGGGACAGGGGGCCACGAGCAGTACTTC.

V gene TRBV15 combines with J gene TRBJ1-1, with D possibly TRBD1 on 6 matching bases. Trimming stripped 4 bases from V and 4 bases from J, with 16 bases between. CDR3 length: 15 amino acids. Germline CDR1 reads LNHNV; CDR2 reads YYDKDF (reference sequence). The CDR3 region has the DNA TGTGCCACCAGCATAGGAGGAAAGGGGGTCACTGAAGCTTTCTTT. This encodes CATSIGGKGVTEAFF.

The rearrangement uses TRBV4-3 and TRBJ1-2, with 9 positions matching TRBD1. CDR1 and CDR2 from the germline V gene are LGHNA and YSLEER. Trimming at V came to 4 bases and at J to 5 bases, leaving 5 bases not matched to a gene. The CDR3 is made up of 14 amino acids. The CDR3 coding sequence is TGCGCCAGCAGCCCTACCGGGACAGGGTATGGCTACACCTTC. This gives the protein CASSPTGTGYGYTF.

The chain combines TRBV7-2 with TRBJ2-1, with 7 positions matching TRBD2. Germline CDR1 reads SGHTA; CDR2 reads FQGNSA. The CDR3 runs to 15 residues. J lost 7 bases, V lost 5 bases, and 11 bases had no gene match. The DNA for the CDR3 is TGTGCCAGCAGCCCGAGCCAGCGGGGCATTAATGAGCAGTTCTTC. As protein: CASSPSQRGINEQFF.

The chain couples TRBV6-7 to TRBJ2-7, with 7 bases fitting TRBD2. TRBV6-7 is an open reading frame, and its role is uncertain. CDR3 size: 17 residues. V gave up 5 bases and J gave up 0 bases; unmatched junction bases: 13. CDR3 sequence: CASSNPRRRGDSYEQYF. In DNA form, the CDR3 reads TGTGCCAGCAGTAATCCTAGACGACGGGGGGACTCCTACGAGCAGTACTTC.

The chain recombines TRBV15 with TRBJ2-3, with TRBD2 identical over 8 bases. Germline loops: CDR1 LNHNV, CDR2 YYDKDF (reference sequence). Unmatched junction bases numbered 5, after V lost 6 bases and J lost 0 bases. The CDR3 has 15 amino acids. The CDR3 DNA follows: TGTGCCACCAGTCTGACTAGCGAGAGCACAGATACGCAGTATTTT. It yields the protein CATSLTSESTDTQYF.

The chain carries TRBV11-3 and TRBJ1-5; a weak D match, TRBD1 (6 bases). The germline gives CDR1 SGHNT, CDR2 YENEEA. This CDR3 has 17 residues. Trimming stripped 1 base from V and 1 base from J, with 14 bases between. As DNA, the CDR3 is TGTGCCAGCAGCTTAGTTAAACAGGGTACGAGCAATCAGCCCCAGCATTTT. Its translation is CASSLVKQGTSNQPQHF.

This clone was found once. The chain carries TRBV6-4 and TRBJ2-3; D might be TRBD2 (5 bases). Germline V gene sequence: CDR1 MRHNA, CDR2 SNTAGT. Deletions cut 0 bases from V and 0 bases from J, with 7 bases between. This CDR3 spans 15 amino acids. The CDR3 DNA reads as TGTGCCAGCAGTGACTCGCCGGGGAGCACAGATACGCAGTATTTT. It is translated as CASSDSPGSTDTQYF.

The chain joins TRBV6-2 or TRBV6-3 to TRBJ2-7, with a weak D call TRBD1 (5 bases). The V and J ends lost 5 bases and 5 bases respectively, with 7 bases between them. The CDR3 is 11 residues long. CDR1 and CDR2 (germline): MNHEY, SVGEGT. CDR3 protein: CASSQGDEQYF. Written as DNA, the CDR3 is TGTGCCAGCAGTCAGGGTGACGAGCAGTACTTC.

The CDR3, as DNA: TGTGCCAGCAGCTTAGTGGGGACACATAATGAGCAGTTCTTC. Its protein product is CASSLVGTHNEQFF. The genes are TRBV7-9 and TRBJ2-1; TRBD1 might be the D (6 bases). CDR1 SEHNR and CDR2 FQNEAQ come from the germline V gene (reference sequence). The CDR3 is made up of 14 amino acids. V was shortened by 1 base and J by 7 bases, with 11 bases between the two germline ends. Using reference TRBV7-9 and TRBJ2-1 for the parts outside the CDR3, the full variable domain is DTGVSQNPRHKITKRGQNVTFRCDPISEHNRLYWYRQTLGQGPEFLTYFQNEAQLEKSRLLSDRFSAERPKGSFSTLEIQRTEQGDSAMYLCASSLVGTHNEQFFGPGTRLTVL.

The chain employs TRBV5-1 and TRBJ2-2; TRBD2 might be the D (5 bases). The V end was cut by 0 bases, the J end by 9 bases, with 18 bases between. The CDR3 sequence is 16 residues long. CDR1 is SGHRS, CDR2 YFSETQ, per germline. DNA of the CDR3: TGCGCCAGCAGCTTGGGAGGCGACACTAGATCCAGGGAGCTGTTTTTT. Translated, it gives CASSLGGDTRSRELFF.

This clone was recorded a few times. The CDR3 DNA follows: TGTGCCAGCAGCGTAGCCGGGACAGGGGCGAACACCGGGGAGCTGTTTTTT. Translated: CASSVAGTGANTGELFF. This chain joins TRBV9 and TRBJ2-2; TRBD1 agrees at 10 bases. Germline values: CDR1 SGDLS, CDR2 YYNGEE. V shed 0 bases and J 0 bases; nucleotides not matched to a gene: 2. The CDR3 length is 17 residues.

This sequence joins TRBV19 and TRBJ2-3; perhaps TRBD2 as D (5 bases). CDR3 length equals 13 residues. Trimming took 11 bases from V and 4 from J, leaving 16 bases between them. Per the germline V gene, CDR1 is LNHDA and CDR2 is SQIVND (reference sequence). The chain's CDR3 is CAVALVEADTQYF. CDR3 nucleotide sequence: TGTGCCGTTGCCCTCGTGGAGGCAGATACGCAGTATTTT.

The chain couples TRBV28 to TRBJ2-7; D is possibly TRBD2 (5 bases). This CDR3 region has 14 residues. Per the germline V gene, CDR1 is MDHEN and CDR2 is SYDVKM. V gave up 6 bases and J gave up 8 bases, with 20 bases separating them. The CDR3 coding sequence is TGTGCCAGCAGCCGCGGCCCGGGGTCGGCGCAGCAGTACTTC. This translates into CASSRGPGSAQQYF.

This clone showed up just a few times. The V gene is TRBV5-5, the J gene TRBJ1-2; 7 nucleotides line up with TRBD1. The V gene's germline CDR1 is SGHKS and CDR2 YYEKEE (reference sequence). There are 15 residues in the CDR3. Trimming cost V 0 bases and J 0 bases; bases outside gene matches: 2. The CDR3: CASSLGGGANYGYTF. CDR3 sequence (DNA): TGTGCCAGCAGCTTGGGAGGGGGCGCTAACTATGGCTACACCTTC.

CDR3 coding DNA: TGTGCCAGCAAGCGGACAGGGGGTGGTTATGGCTACACCTTC. It translates to CASKRTGGGYGYTF. The V gene is TRBV28, the J gene TRBJ1-2, with TRBD1 identical over 10 bases. CDR1 is MDHEN and CDR2 is SYDVKM in the germline V gene. V was clipped by 7 bases and J by 5 bases; unmatched bases: 7. The CDR3 has 14 residues.

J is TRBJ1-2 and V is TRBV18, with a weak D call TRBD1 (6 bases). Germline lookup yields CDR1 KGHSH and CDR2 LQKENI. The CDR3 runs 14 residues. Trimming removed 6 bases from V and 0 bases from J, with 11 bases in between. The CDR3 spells CASSTDSPNYGYTF. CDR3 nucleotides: TGTGCCAGCTCTACGGACAGCCCTAACTATGGCTACACCTTC.

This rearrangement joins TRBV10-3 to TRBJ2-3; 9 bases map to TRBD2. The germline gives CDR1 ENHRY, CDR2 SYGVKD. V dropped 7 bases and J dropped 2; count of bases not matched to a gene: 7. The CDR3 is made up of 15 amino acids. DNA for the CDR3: TGTGCCATCAACGGAGCGGGGGGAAACACAGATACGCAGTATTTT. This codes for CAINGAGGNTDTQYF.

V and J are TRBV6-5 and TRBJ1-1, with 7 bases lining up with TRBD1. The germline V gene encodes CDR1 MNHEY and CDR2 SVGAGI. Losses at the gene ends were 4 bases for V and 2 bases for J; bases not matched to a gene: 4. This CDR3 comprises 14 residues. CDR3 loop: CASSSGTVNTEAFF. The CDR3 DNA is TGTGCCAGCAGTTCTGGGACAGTTAACACTGAAGCTTTCTTT.

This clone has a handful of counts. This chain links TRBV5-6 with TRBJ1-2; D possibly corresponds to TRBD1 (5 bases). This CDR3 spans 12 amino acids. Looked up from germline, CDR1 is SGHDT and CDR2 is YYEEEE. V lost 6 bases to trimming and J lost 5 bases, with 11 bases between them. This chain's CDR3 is CASNSGGYGYTF. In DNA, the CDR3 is TGTGCCAGCAACTCCGGGGGATATGGCTACACCTTC.

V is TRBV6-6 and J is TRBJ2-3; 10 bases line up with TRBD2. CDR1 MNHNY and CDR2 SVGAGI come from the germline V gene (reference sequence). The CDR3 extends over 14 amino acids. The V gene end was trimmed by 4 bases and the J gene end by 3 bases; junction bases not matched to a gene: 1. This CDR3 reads CASSLAGGTDTQYF. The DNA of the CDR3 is TGTGCCAGCAGTTTAGCGGGGGGTACAGATACGCAGTATTTT.

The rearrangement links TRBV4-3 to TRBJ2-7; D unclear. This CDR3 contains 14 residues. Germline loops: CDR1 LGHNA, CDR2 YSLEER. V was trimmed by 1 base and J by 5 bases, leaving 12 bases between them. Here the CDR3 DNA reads TGCGCCAGCAGCCAAGTCGTACAGCTAAACGAGCAGTACTTC. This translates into CASSQVVQLNEQYF.

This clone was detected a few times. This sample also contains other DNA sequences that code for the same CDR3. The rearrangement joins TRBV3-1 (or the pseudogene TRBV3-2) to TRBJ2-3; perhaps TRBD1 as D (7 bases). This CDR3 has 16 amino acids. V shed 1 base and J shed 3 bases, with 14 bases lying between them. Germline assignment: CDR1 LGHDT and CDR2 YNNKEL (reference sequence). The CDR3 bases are TGTGCCAGCAGCCAAGCAGGGGGGAGCTCTACAGATACGCAGTATTTT. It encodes CASSQAGGSSTDTQYF.

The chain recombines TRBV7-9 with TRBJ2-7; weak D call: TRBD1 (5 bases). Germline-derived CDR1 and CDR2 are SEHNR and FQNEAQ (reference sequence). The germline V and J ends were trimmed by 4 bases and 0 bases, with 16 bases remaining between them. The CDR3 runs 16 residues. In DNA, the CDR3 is TGTGCCAGCAGCTCCCCTAGGGGAATTAGCTCCTACGAGCAGTACTTC. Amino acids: CASSSPRGISSYEQYF.